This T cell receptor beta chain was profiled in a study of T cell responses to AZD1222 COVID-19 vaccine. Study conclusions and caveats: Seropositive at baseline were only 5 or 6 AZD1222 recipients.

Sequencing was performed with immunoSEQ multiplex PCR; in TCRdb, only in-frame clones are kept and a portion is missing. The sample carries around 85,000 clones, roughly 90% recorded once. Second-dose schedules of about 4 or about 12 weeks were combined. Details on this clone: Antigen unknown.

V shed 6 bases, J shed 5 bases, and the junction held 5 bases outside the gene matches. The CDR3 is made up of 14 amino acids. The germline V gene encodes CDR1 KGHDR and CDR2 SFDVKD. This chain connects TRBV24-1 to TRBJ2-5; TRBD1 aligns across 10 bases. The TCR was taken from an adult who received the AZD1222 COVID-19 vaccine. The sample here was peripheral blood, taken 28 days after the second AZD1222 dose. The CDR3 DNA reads TGTGCCACCAGTCCAGACAGGGGGCTGGAGACCCAGTACTTC. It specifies CATSPDRGLETQYF.